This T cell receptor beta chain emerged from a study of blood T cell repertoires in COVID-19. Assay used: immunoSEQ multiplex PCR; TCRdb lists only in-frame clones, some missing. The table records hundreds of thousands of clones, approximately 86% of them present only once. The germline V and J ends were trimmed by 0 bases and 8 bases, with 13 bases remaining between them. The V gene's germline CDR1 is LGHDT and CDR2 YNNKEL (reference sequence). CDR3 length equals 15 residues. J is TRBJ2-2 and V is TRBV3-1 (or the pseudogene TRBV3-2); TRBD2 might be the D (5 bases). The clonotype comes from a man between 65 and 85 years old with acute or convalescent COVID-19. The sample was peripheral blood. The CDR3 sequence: CASSQDRLARGELFF. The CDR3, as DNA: TGTGCCAGCAGCCAAGATCGGCTAGCCCGTGGGGAGCTGTTTTTT.